This T cell receptor (beta chain) is drawn from a study of beta chain features in type 1 diabetes. V was clipped by 2 bases and J by 4 bases; unmatched bases: 5. CDR1 and CDR2 from the germline V gene are GTSNPN and SVGIG (reference sequence). CDR3 length equals 14 residues. Central memory, naive, regulatory and stem cell-like memory CD4+ cells were sorted by CD45RO/CCR7/CD25/CD127/CD95/CD27. The isolated RNA, all of it, was reverse transcribed, so expressed TCRB transcripts were what got sequenced. This table comes from immunoSEQ multiplex PCR, and its TCRdb copy is limited to in-frame clones, with some not included. This table has approximately 150,000 clones, about 10% appearing once.

The source material was naive CD4+ T cells from blood. This sequence originates from a man aged 18 to 29 in good health. The chain carries TRBV30 and TRBJ1-2; 9 nucleotides match TRBD1. This CDR3 reads CAWSRSDRGYGYTF. DNA of the CDR3: TGTGCCTGGAGTAGGTCGGACAGGGGCTATGGCTACACCTTC.